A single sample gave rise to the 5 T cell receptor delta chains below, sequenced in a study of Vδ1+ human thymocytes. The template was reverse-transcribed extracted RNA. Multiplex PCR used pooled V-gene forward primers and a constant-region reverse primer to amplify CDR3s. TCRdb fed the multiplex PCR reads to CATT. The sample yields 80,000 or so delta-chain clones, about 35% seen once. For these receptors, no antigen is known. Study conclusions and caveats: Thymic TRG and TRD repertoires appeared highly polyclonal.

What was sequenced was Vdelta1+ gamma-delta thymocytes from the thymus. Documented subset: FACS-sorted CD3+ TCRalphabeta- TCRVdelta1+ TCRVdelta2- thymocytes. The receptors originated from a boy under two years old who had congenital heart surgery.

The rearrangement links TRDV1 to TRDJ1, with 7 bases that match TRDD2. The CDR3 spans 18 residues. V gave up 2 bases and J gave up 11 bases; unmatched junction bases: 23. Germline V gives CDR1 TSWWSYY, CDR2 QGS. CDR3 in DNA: TGTGCTCTTGGGGAAGTTAGATTCCTACTCGGGGGTTACTCTGGGCTCATCTTT. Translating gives CALGEVRFLLGGYSGLIF.

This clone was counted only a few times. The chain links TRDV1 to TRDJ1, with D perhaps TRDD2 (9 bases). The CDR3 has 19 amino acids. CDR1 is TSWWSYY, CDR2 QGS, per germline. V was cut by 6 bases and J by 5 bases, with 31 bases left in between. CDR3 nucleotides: TGTGCTCTTGGACGGCCTTCCTACATCGGGGATACTAACTCGGATAAACTCATCTTT. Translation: CALGRPSYIGDTNSDKLIF.

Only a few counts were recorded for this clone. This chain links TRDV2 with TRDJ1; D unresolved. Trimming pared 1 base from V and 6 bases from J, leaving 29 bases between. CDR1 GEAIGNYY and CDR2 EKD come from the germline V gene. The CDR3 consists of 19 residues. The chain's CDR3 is CACDTPTLHRWPPCHKLIF. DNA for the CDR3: TGTGCCTGTGACACACCGACCTTACACCGGTGGCCACCGTGCCATAAACTCATCTTT.

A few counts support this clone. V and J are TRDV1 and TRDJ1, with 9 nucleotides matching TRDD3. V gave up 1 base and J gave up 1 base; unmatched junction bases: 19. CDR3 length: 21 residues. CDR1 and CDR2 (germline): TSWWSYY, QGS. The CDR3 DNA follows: TGTGCTCTTGGGGAACGTTGCTCAGGTGGTCTGGGGGATCCACCCACCGATAAACTCATCTTT. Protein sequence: CALGERCSGGLGDPPTDKLIF.

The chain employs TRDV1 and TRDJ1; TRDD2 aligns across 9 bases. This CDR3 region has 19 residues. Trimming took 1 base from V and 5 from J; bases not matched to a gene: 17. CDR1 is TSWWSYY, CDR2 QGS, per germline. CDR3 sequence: CALGEPPSYPDWGGDKLIF. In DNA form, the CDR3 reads TGTGCTCTTGGGGAACCCCCTTCCTACCCCGACTGGGGAGGGGATAAACTCATCTTT.